The 19 T cell receptor beta chains reported below all come from one sample, sequenced in a study of CD8+ T cells in alopecia areata. Following extraction, RNA underwent reverse transcription to cDNA, which served as the sequencing template. Assay: immunoSEQ multiplex PCR; the TCRdb copy retains only in-frame clones and omits some. The sample shows under 30,000 clones, roughly 52% of them seen only once. Sequencing was done on a sample of NKG2D-high CD8+ T cells sorted from blood. All receptors come from a human donor with alopecia areata.

CDR3 sequence: CASSFGVGSYEQYF. CDR3 sequence (DNA): TGTGCCAGCAGCTTCGGGGTTGGCTCCTACGAGCAGTACTTC. The V gene is TRBV5-6, the J gene TRBJ2-7; the D gene is possibly TRBD2 (5 bases). CDR1 and CDR2 from the germline V gene are SGHDT and YYEEEE. Trimming cost V 2 bases and J 0 bases, with 9 bases left between them. The CDR3 length is 14 residues.

This clone was counted a single time. The chain joins TRBV28 to TRBJ1-2; possibly TRBD1 for D (5 bases). V was clipped by 7 bases and J by 4 bases, with 10 bases between them. Germline loops: CDR1 MDHEN, CDR2 SYDVKM. CDR3 length: 12 amino acids. As DNA, the CDR3 is TGTGCCAGCAAAGGGGCAACCTATGGCTACACCTTC. The encoded protein is CASKGATYGYTF.

The J gene is TRBJ2-7, the V gene TRBV5-6; D call uncertain. V was shortened by 0 bases and J by 1 base, with 5 bases between the two germline ends. The CDR3 contains 13 residues. CDR1 is SGHDT, CDR2 YYEEEE, per germline. CDR3 in DNA: TGTGCCAGCAGCTTGGGCAGTTCCTACGAGCAGTACTTC. Amino acids: CASSLGSSYEQYF. The variable domain in full, with the rest retrieved from reference TRBV5-6 and TRBJ2-7, is DAGVTQSPTHLIKTRGQQVTLRCSPKSGHDTVSWYQQALGQGPQFIFQYYEEEERQRGNFPDRFSGHQFPNYSSELNVNALLLGDSALYLCASSLGSSYEQYFGPGTRLTVT.

The chain combines TRBV27 with TRBJ2-5; D unclear. The germline V gene encodes CDR1 MNHEY and CDR2 SMNVEV (reference sequence). Trimming took off 2 bases at V and 5 bases at J, with 24 bases between the two ends. The CDR3 is 18 residues long. CDR3 in amino acids: CASSLALSAAESTETQYF. The CDR3 region has the DNA TGTGCCAGCAGTTTAGCGCTCTCTGCAGCAGAATCCACGGAGACCCAGTACTTC.

This clone was found a few times. CDR3 region: CASSSSGTRVDEQFF. The CDR3 region has the DNA TGTGCCAGCAGCTCGTCCGGGACTAGAGTTGATGAGCAGTTCTTC. This chain uses TRBV7-3 with TRBJ2-1; 8 nucleotides align to TRBD2. V was pared by 4 bases and J by 8 bases, with 10 bases of the junction left unmatched. The CDR3 loop spans 15 amino acids. Germline V gene lookup returns CDR1 SGHTA and CDR2 FQGTGA.

A few counts support this clone. V gene TRBV28 combines with J gene TRBJ2-5; D possibly corresponds to TRBD1 (6 bases). With 5 bases removed from V and 2 bases from J, the gap between germline ends came to 9 bases. The CDR3 spans 13 residues. Germline V lookup: CDR1 MDHEN, CDR2 SYDVKM. In DNA form, the CDR3 reads TGTGCCAGCAGTCGGGACAAACAAGAGACCCAGTACTTC. Its protein product is CASSRDKQETQYF.

V usage is TRBV29-1 and J usage is TRBJ1-1; 7 nucleotides line up with TRBD1. V lost 4 bases and J lost 2; bases outside the gene matches: 4. Germline V gives CDR1 SQVTM, CDR2 ANQGSEA. The CDR3 spans 13 residues. DNA for the CDR3: TGCAGCGTTGGAAGACAGGGTAACACTGAAGCTTTCTTT. Amino acid sequence: CSVGRQGNTEAFF.

The chain joins TRBV7-8 to TRBJ2-1; D perhaps matches TRBD1 (6 bases). CDR1 SGHVS and CDR2 FQNEAQ come from the germline V gene. V was cut by 5 bases and J by 5 bases, with 16 bases left in between. The length of the CDR3 is 15 residues. CDR3 nucleotide sequence: TGTGCCAGCAGCCACTGGGACACACCCAACAATGAGCAGTTCTTC. Translation: CASSHWDTPNNEQFF. Using reference TRBV7-8 and TRBJ2-1 for the parts outside the CDR3, the full variable domain is GAGVSQSPRYKVAKRGQDVALRCDPISGHVSLFWYQQALGQGPEFLTYFQNEAQLDKSGLPSDRFFAERPEGSVSTLKIQRTQQEDSAVYLCASSHWDTPNNEQFFGPGTRLTVL.

J is TRBJ2-5 and V is TRBV10-1, with 15 bases lining up with TRBD2. Per germline, CDR1 WNHNN and CDR2 SYGVQD (reference sequence). J lost 1 base, V lost 4 bases, and 7 bases had no gene match. The CDR3 totals 18 residues. Written as DNA, the CDR3 is TGCGCCAGCAGTGCGGGGACTAGCGGGAGGCCGAGCCAAGAGACCCAGTACTTC. This gives the protein CASSAGTSGRPSQETQYF.

This clone was seen a few times. V gene TRBV28 combines with J gene TRBJ2-7; 11 bases line up with TRBD1. This CDR3 has 15 amino acids. Per the germline V gene, CDR1 is MDHEN and CDR2 is SYDVKM. The V gene end was trimmed by 6 bases and the J gene end by 4 bases; junction bases not matched to a gene: 8. The DNA of the CDR3 is TGTGCCAGCAGCCCCGGGACAGGGGGTTTTTACGAGCAGTACTTC. Amino acids: CASSPGTGGFYEQYF.

The chain carries TRBV27 and TRBJ2-6; no firm D call. The CDR3 runs 15 residues. V was shortened by 2 bases and J by 2 bases, with 7 bases between the two germline ends. CDR1 and CDR2 from the germline V gene are MNHEY and SMNVEV (reference sequence). The CDR3 reads CASSLRATGANVLTF. CDR3 sequence (DNA): TGTGCCAGCAGTTTAAGGGCGACTGGGGCCAACGTCCTGACTTTC.

The chain employs TRBV2 and TRBJ1-1; D gene unclear. The CDR3 is made up of 15 amino acids. CDR1 is SNHLY and CDR2 is FYNNEI in the germline V gene. Trimming cost V 3 bases and J 0 bases, with 11 bases left between them. The CDR3 region is CASSEYQIMNTEAFF. CDR3 bases: TGTGCCAGCAGTGAGTATCAGATCATGAACACTGAAGCTTTCTTT. Complete variable domain (other parts from reference TRBV2 and TRBJ1-1): EPEVTQTPSHQVTQMGQEVILRCVPISNHLYFYWYRQILGQKVEFLVSFYNNEISEKSEIFDDQFSVERPDGSNFTLKIRSTKLEDSAMYFCASSEYQIMNTEAFFGQGTRLTVV.

This clone is a singleton in its sample. The V and J genes are TRBV6-1 and TRBJ2-7; TRBD1 matches 9 bases. The germline V gene encodes CDR1 MNHNS and CDR2 SASEGT. This CDR3 has 14 amino acids. Trimming removed 4 bases from V and 2 bases from J; junction bases left unmatched: 3. CDR3 coding DNA: TGTGCCAGCAGTGCCGGGACAGGGCCCTACGAGCAGTACTTC. Its translation: CASSAGTGPYEQYF.

This clone is judged medium-sized. This specimen includes other DNA sequences encoding the same CDR3. V gene TRBV19 combines with J gene TRBJ2-1; D is unresolved. V was shortened by 3 bases and J by 2 bases, with 2 bases between the two germline ends. CDR1 and CDR2 from the germline V gene are LNHDA and SQIVND (reference sequence). This CDR3 is built from 12 residues. CDR3 residues: CASSIPYNEQFF. DNA of the CDR3: TGTGCCAGTAGTATTCCCTACAATGAGCAGTTCTTC. Complete variable domain (other parts from reference TRBV19 and TRBJ2-1): DGGITQSPKYLFRKEGQNVTLSCEQNLNHDAMYWYRQDPGQGLRLIYYSQIVNDFQKGDIAEGYSVSREKKESFPLTVTSAQKNPTAFYLCASSIPYNEQFFGPGTRLTVL.

The chain joins TRBV29-1 to TRBJ2-2; 7 positions match TRBD1. The germline gives CDR1 SQVTM, CDR2 ANQGSEA. Germline trimming cut 4 bases from V and 0 bases from J; bases unmatched to any gene: 2. The CDR3 has 14 amino acids. CDR3 coding DNA: TGCAGCGTTGTCGGACAGGCGAACACCGGGGAGCTGTTTTTT. This sequence encodes CSVVGQANTGELFF.

The rearrangement uses TRBV7-6 and TRBJ2-1; 10 bases are shared with TRBD2. The length of the CDR3 is 14 residues. With 4 bases clipped from V and 7 bases from J, the junction kept 4 bases outside the gene matches. Germline lookup yields CDR1 SGHVS and CDR2 FNYEAQ. The CDR3 spells CASSSPGLANEQFF. The CDR3 DNA is TGTGCCAGCAGCTCACCGGGACTAGCGAATGAGCAGTTCTTC.

The chain uses TRBV7-3 and TRBJ2-2, with 8 bases fitting TRBD1. With V trimmed by 2 bases and J by 7 bases, 3 bases remained unmatched. The CDR3 loop spans 14 amino acids. The germline V gene has CDR1 SGHTA and CDR2 FQGTGA. The CDR3 region has the DNA TGTGCCAGCAGCTTATTCGGGACAGGCGGGGAGCTGTTTTTT. It is translated as CASSLFGTGGELFF.

V usage is TRBV4-1 and J usage is TRBJ2-5; 9 nucleotides line up with TRBD2. The CDR3 runs 16 residues. The germline V gene encodes CDR1 MGHRA and CDR2 YSYEKL. Germline trimming cut 0 bases from V and 3 bases from J; bases unmatched to any gene: 5. CDR3 coding DNA: TGCGCCAGCAGCCAAGAAGCGGCTAGCGGGAAAGAGACCCAGTACTTC. As protein: CASSQEAASGKETQYF.

The chain carries TRBV28 and TRBJ2-7; TRBD1 matches at 9 bases. Germline V CDR1 and CDR2: MDHEN, SYDVKM. V was clipped by 10 bases and J by 0 bases; unmatched bases: 22. The CDR3 spans 19 residues. The CDR3, as DNA: TGTGCCACCGACGCCGGGACAGGGTTTTGGGGGCCGACCTCCTACGAGCAGTACTTC. It translates to CATDAGTGFWGPTSYEQYF.